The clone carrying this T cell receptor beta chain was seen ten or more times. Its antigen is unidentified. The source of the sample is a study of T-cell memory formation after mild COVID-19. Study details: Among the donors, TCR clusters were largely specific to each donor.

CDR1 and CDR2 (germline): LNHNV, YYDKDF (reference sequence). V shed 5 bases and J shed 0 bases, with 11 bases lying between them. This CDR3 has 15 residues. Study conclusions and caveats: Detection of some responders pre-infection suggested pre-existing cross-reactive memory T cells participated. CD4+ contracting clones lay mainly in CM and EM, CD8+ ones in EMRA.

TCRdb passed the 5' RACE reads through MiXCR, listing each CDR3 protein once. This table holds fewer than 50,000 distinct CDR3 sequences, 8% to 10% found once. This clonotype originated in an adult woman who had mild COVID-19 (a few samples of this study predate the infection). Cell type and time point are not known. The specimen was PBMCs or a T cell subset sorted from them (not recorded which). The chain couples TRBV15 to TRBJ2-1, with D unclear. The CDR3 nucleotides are TGTGCCACCAGCTCACGATCGAGCTCCTACAATGAGCAGTTCTTC. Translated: CATSSRSSSYNEQFF.